This TCR beta chain was sequenced in a study of immune cell composition in non-small cell lung cancer. Study-level findings and limits: Adenocarcinomas with higher top tumour-associated clone frequency had more reactive TILs. No significant correlation existed between pack-years smoked and tumour clonality. Clones >0.5% enriched in tumour were rarer in adenocarcinoma (approximately 33%) than squamous (roughly 80%).

Concerning this clone itself: The antigen remains undetermined.

J lost 0 bases, V lost 4 bases, and 3 bases had no gene match. The V gene's germline CDR1 is SGDLS and CDR2 YYNGEE. The CDR3 sequence is 15 residues long. TCRdb's copy holds only in-frame clones and misses some; the assay was immunoSEQ multiplex PCR. Altogether approximately 2,000 clones are present, 81% being singletons, with the ten largest covering roughly 10%. This sequence was found in a human donor with non-small cell lung cancer. The sample taken for sequencing was lung tumor tissue. The chain employs TRBV9 and TRBJ2-1, with 8 bases fitting TRBD2. CDR3 nucleotides: TGTGCCAGCAGCCTCAGCGGGGGCTCCTACAATGAGCAGTTCTTC. Translating gives CASSLSGGSYNEQFF.